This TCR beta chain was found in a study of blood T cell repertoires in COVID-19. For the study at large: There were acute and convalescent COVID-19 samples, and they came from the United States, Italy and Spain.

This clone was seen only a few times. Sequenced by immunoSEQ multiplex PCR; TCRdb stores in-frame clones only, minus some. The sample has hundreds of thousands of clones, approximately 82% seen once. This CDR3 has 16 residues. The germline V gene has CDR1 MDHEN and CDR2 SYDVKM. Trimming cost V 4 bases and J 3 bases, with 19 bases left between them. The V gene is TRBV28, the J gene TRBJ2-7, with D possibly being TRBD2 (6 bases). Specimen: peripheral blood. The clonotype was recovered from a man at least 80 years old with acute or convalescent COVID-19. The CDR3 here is CASSWWRRVPFYEQYF. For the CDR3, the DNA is TGTGCCAGCAGTTGGTGGAGGAGGGTACCCTTCTACGAGCAGTACTTC.